The 15 T cell receptor beta chains below come from one sample, sequenced in a study of blood T cell repertoires in COVID-19. The table came from immunoSEQ multiplex PCR; TCRdb's copy has only in-frame clones and leaves some out. This table has 68,000 or so clones, around 80% appearing once. Material for sequencing was peripheral blood. The receptor set was obtained from a human donor in a cohort sampled during active COVID-19.

This clone is a singleton in its sample. The genes are TRBV2 and TRBJ1-1; 8 nucleotides agree with TRBD1. In germline, CDR1 is SNHLY, CDR2 FYNNEI. Germline trimming cut 0 bases from V and 2 bases from J; bases unmatched to any gene: 5. This CDR3 has 16 residues. The chain's CDR3 is CASSEAKGQGNTEAFF. In DNA form, the CDR3 reads TGTGCCAGCAGTGAAGCGAAAGGACAGGGAAACACTGAAGCTTTCTTT.

The V call is TRBV11-2, the J call TRBJ2-3, with 14 bases lining up with TRBD2. The germline V gene encodes CDR1 SGHAT and CDR2 FQNNGV. The CDR3 is 16 amino acids. The trim removed 4 bases at V and 6 bases at J, leaving 6 bases unmatched. The CDR3 DNA follows: TGTGCCAGCAGCTCGCCGACTAGCGGGAGGGTGGATACGCAGTATTTT. The encoded protein is CASSSPTSGRVDTQYF.

The chain joins TRBV5-8 to TRBJ2-5; 7 bases match TRBD1. Germline V lookup: CDR1 SGHTS, CDR2 YDEGEE. V lost 3 bases and J lost 2; bases outside the gene matches: 4. This CDR3 is 14 amino acids long. CDR3: CASSSGTAQETQYF. Here the CDR3 DNA reads TGTGCCAGCAGCTCCGGGACAGCTCAAGAGACCCAGTACTTC.

The chain links TRBV7-2 to TRBJ1-6, with 8 bases that match TRBD1. J was trimmed by 9 bases and V by 2 bases; bases with no gene match: 6. Germline CDR1 is SGHTA and CDR2 is FQGNSA. This CDR3 is built from 15 residues. CDR3 sequence: CASSLFGTGSSPLHF. The DNA of the CDR3 is TGTGCCAGCAGCTTATTCGGGACAGGCAGTTCACCCCTCCACTTT.

The rearrangement joins TRBV6-2 or TRBV6-3 to TRBJ2-3, with D possibly matching TRBD2 (5 bases). The length of the CDR3 is 15 residues. Germline V gene lookup returns CDR1 MNHEY and CDR2 SVGEGT. Trimming pared 5 bases from V and 0 bases from J, leaving 12 bases between. The CDR3 sequence: CASSHGLPSTDTQYF. The CDR3 DNA reads TGTGCCAGCAGTCACGGACTGCCGAGCACAGATACGCAGTATTTT.

This sequence joins TRBV7-6 and TRBJ2-2; 8 nucleotides match TRBD1. Germline assignment: CDR1 SGHVS and CDR2 FNYEAQ. The CDR3 sequence is 16 residues long. V was clipped by 0 bases and J by 6 bases; unmatched bases: 6. CDR3 coding DNA: TGTGCCAGCAGCTTAGCGCCGGGACAGGCAGCCGGGGAGCTGTTTTTT. Translating gives CASSLAPGQAAGELFF.

This chain links TRBV2 with TRBJ2-1; 7 bases match TRBD2. With 6 bases clipped from V and 3 bases from J, the junction kept 8 bases outside the gene matches. This CDR3 is built from 15 residues. Germline V gives CDR1 SNHLY, CDR2 FYNNEI. CDR3 coding DNA: TGTGCCAGCAGGAGACTAGCCTCCGACTACAATGAGCAGTTCTTC. Its translation is CASRRLASDYNEQFF.

The V gene is TRBV3-1 (or the pseudogene TRBV3-2), the J gene TRBJ2-7; D possibly corresponds to TRBD2 (6 bases). The CDR3 sequence is 15 residues long. Germline values: CDR1 LGHDT, CDR2 YNNKEL (reference sequence). V lost 2 bases, J lost 3 bases, and 14 bases lay in between. The CDR3 sequence is CASSQSRGGYYEQYF. The CDR3, as DNA: TGTGCCAGCAGCCAATCCCGTGGAGGGTACTACGAGCAGTACTTC.

The chain couples TRBV19 to TRBJ2-1; D perhaps matches TRBD2 (6 bases). The V end lost 5 bases, the J end lost 10 bases, and 18 bases lay between the germline ends. Germline V gene data show CDR1 as LNHDA and CDR2 as SQIVND (reference sequence). The CDR3 is made up of 14 amino acids. The CDR3 nucleotides read TGTGCCAGTAGTCCCGGGGGAGCCTCGGGGGAGCAGTTCTTC. It yields the protein CASSPGGASGEQFF.

CDR3 DNA: TGTGCCAGCAGAACCGCGCTAGCGGGAGGGAACATTCAGTACTTC. Translated, it gives CASRTALAGGNIQYF. This chain uses TRBV2 with TRBJ2-4; TRBD2 matches 12 bases. The V gene's germline CDR1 is SNHLY and CDR2 FYNNEI. The V segment lost 6 bases and the J segment 7 bases; nucleotides outside the gene matches: 7. This CDR3 is built from 15 residues.

The V and J genes are TRBV6-5 and TRBJ1-5; the D gene is possibly TRBD1 (5 bases). V lost 5 bases and J lost 0, with 11 bases in between. The CDR3 is 15 residues long. Germline lookup yields CDR1 MNHEY and CDR2 SVGAGI. CDR3 loop: CASSPRTPSNQPQHF. The CDR3 DNA sequence: TGTGCCAGCAGTCCGAGGACACCTAGCAATCAGCCCCAGCATTTT.

The rearrangement links TRBV11-2 to TRBJ2-6; no clear D. Trimming removed 7 bases at V and 2 bases at J, with 6 bases between. This CDR3 comprises 13 residues. The germline gives CDR1 SGHAT, CDR2 FQNNGV. CDR3 nucleotide sequence: TGTGCCAGCACGGGTCCTGGGGCCAACGTCCTGACTTTC. Translation: CASTGPGANVLTF. Together with reference TRBV11-2 and TRBJ2-6, the CDR3 gives the full variable domain: EAGVAQSPRYKIIEKRQSVAFWCNPISGHATLYWYQQILGQGPKLLIQFQNNGVVDDSQLPKDRFSAERLKGVDSTLKIQPAKLEDSAVYLCASTGPGANVLTFGAGSRLTVL.

This chain connects TRBV6-5 to TRBJ2-7, with 9 bases that match TRBD1. Looked up from germline, CDR1 is MNHEY and CDR2 is SVGAGI. The CDR3 totals 11 residues. The ends lost 10 bases at V and 3 bases at J; junction bases unmatched: 1. The CDR3 DNA sequence: TGTGCCACGGGACAGGGCTACGAGCAGTACTTC. This gives the protein CATGQGYEQYF.

This clone appeared a few times. The V gene is TRBV14, the J gene TRBJ2-7; 12 bases map to TRBD2. The CDR3 is 19 amino acids. The trim removed 0 bases at V and 0 bases at J, leaving 9 bases unmatched. Germline CDR1 reads SGHDN; CDR2 reads FVKESK. The CDR3 loop reads CASSQDFRSSGRASYEQYF. The CDR3 DNA is TGTGCCAGCAGCCAAGATTTCCGGTCTAGCGGGAGGGCCTCCTACGAGCAGTACTTC.

The V gene is TRBV5-4, the J gene TRBJ2-1; D is possibly TRBD2 (6 bases). Trimming removed 7 bases at V and 4 bases at J, with 15 bases between. Germline CDR1 and CDR2: SGHNT and YYREEE (reference sequence). This CDR3 comprises 14 residues. The CDR3 region has the DNA TGTGCCAGCGAGGTGGGGGGTGGATACAATGAGCAGTTCTTC. Its translation is CASEVGGGYNEQFF.